This T cell receptor (beta chain) emerged from a study of cytomegalovirus exposure and HLA in healthy donors. Study conclusions and caveats: What a later analysis showed was that several of the most significant clusters appeared linked to common viral pathogens. In a later analysis, at a false discovery rate of 0.05, 15,000 to 20,000 TCR beta sequences matched HLA alleles. Among TCR sequences, most were rare, though some public TCRs appeared in many donors.

On this clone: What it binds is unknown.

The CDR3 covers 17 residues. V was clipped by 0 bases and J by 2 bases; unmatched bases: 7. Germline-derived CDR1 and CDR2 are LGHNA and YSLEER. The PCR used 60 Vbeta and 13 Jbeta primers. TCRdb keeps only in-frame clones here, not all; method: immunoSEQ multiplex PCR. In the table there are approximately 190,000 clones, around 75% of which are singletons. V and J are TRBV4-3 and TRBJ2-1, with 7 bases that match TRBD1. The sequence derives from a man aged 35 to 55 in good health and CMV-seropositive. Sequenced: PBMCs. The CDR3 sequence: CASSQEFDRAAYNEQFF. CDR3 DNA sequence: TGCGCCAGCAGCCAAGAATTCGACAGGGCTGCCTACAATGAGCAGTTCTTC.